Following are 26 T cell receptor beta chains from one sample sequenced in a study of cytomegalovirus exposure and HLA in healthy donors. In the PCR, 60 Vbeta and 13 Jbeta primers were used. This table comes from immunoSEQ multiplex PCR, and its TCRdb copy is limited to in-frame clones, with some not included. The table lists approximately 150,000 clones, approximately 80% of them singletons, with roughly 1.7% in the top ten. Sequenced input: PBMCs. All receptors come from a young woman in good health and CMV-seronegative.

Only a few counts were recorded for this clone. The V call is TRBV14, the J call TRBJ2-7; 7 bases agree with TRBD1. V gave up 4 bases and J gave up 9 bases; unmatched junction bases: 12. Germline V lookup: CDR1 SGHDN, CDR2 FVKESK. This CDR3 contains 14 residues. This chain's CDR3 is CASSPPGLPGGQYF. CDR3 bases: TGTGCCAGCAGCCCTCCCGGCCTACCAGGGGGGCAGTACTTC.

This chain connects TRBV18 to TRBJ1-5, with TRBD1 matching over 8 bases. Looked up from germline, CDR1 is KGHSH and CDR2 is LQKENI. V gave up 3 bases and J gave up 5 bases; unmatched junction bases: 6. The CDR3 has 15 amino acids. This chain's CDR3 is CASSPTGAGDQPQHF. The DNA of the CDR3 is TGTGCCAGCTCACCGACAGGGGCGGGGGATCAGCCCCAGCATTTT.

The chain joins TRBV4-3 to TRBJ2-1, with TRBD2 as a possible D gene (6 bases). Germline V gene sequence: CDR1 LGHNA, CDR2 YSLEER. The V end was cut by 3 bases, the J end by 5 bases, with 11 bases between. This CDR3 has 14 residues. CDR3 protein: CASSHRDLDNEQFF. The CDR3 DNA follows: TGCGCCAGCAGCCACCGGGACTTGGACAATGAGCAGTTCTTC.

This clone is a singleton in its sample. The gene calls are TRBV27 and TRBJ2-2; D is perhaps TRBD1 (5 bases). Germline CDR1 and CDR2: MNHEY and SMNVEV (reference sequence). Trimming cost V 6 bases and J 1 base, with 9 bases left between them. The CDR3 is 14 amino acids. CDR3 protein: CASRATGNTGELFF. The CDR3 DNA sequence: TGTGCCAGCAGAGCAACAGGGAACACCGGGGAGCTGTTTTTT.

The chain carries TRBV30 and TRBJ1-1; tentative D call: TRBD1 (6 bases). Germline loops: CDR1 GTSNPN, CDR2 SVGIG (reference sequence). Trimming shortened V by 1 base and J by 4 bases, and 10 bases separated the two germline ends. This CDR3 spans 13 amino acids. CDR3 in amino acids: CAWSDEGGTEAFF. Here the CDR3 DNA reads TGTGCCTGGAGTGATGAAGGGGGCACTGAAGCTTTCTTT. Supplemented by reference TRBV30 and TRBJ1-1, the full variable domain reads SQTIHQWPATLVQPVGSPLSLECTVEGTSNPNLYWYRQAAGRGLQLLFYSVGIGQISSEVPQNLSASRPQDRQFILSSKKLLLSDSGFYLCAWSDEGGTEAFFGQGTRLTVV.

Details on this clone: Relative to the germline gene, one junction end is altered; a read error may explain this. This rearrangement joins TRBV7-9 to TRBJ1-1; D call uncertain. This CDR3 comprises 13 residues. Germline V lookup: CDR1 SEHNR, CDR2 FQNEAQ (reference sequence). This CDR3 is CSSSSTVNTEAFF. The CDR3 DNA is TGTTCCAGCAGCTCCACGGTAAACACTGAAGCTTTCTTT.

V gene TRBV6-5 combines with J gene TRBJ2-6, with D uncertain. The CDR3 has 15 amino acids. V was cut by 5 bases and J by 1 base, with 9 bases left in between. CDR1 is MNHEY and CDR2 is SVGAGI in the germline V gene. The CDR3 region is CASSTDSSGANVLTF. For the CDR3, the DNA is TGTGCCAGCAGTACTGATTCTTCTGGGGCCAACGTCCTGACTTTC.

Remarks on this clone: The sample carries other DNA sequences with the same CDR3. This chain connects TRBV2 to TRBJ2-5; 8 bases map to TRBD2. Unmatched junction bases numbered 9, after V lost 4 bases and J lost 5 bases. There are 15 residues in the CDR3. CDR1 and CDR2 (germline): SNHLY, FYNNEI. The CDR3 reads CASSGRGGPQETQYF. For the CDR3, the DNA is TGTGCCAGCAGTGGACGGGGGGGCCCCCAGGAGACCCAGTACTTC.

The V and J genes are TRBV28 and TRBJ1-1; 8 bases are a match to TRBD1. Germline V CDR1 and CDR2: MDHEN, SYDVKM. This CDR3 region has 12 residues. With 2 bases clipped from V and 10 bases from J, the junction kept 3 bases outside the gene matches. CDR3 in DNA: TGTGCCAGCAGTTTACGGCAGGGGGCAGCTTTCTTT. It translates to CASSLRQGAAFF.

The chain joins TRBV7-2 to TRBJ2-1; a possible D gene is TRBD1 (6 bases). The length of the CDR3 is 12 residues. The V gene's germline CDR1 is SGHTA and CDR2 FQGNSA. Trimming stripped 8 bases from V and 7 bases from J, with 12 bases between. The chain's CDR3 is CASGARGNEQFF. CDR3 coding DNA: TGTGCCAGCGGAGCTAGGGGGAATGAGCAGTTCTTC.

The V call is TRBV28, the J call TRBJ2-7; tentative D call: TRBD2 (6 bases). V was cut by 5 bases and J by 4 bases, with 12 bases left in between. Germline CDR1 and CDR2: MDHEN and SYDVKM. This CDR3 is built from 13 residues. The CDR3 loop is CASSPGLSYEQYF. CDR3 coding DNA: TGTGCCAGCAGTCCGGGACTGAGTTACGAGCAGTACTTC.

The chain has TRBV5-1 and TRBJ2-5, with 14 bases fitting TRBD2. CDR1 is SGHRS, CDR2 YFSETQ, per germline. The CDR3 spans 18 residues. The trim removed 4 bases at V and 5 bases at J, leaving 13 bases unmatched. The CDR3 DNA reads as TGCGCCAGCAGCGCGTCCGGGACTAGCGGGAGTATGGGGGAGACCCAGTACTTC. Amino acid sequence: CASSASGTSGSMGETQYF.

The chain links TRBV18 to TRBJ1-2; D is ambiguous. Germline V gives CDR1 KGHSH, CDR2 LQKENI. The CDR3 has 13 residues. V shed 2 bases and J shed 2 bases, with 6 bases lying between them. In DNA, the CDR3 is TGTGCCAGCTCACCAGGGGAGAACTATGGCTACACCTTC. It is translated as CASSPGENYGYTF.

This clone was found a few times. Other DNA sequences in the same sample also yield this CDR3. The chain is built from TRBV4-2 and TRBJ1-1, with D perhaps matching TRBD1 (5 bases). CDR3 length: 16 residues. V dropped 0 bases and J dropped 4 bases, with 15 bases sitting between them. Germline lookup yields CDR1 LGHNA and CDR2 YNFKEQ. Written as DNA, the CDR3 is TGTGCCAGCAGCCAAGATGTGTCAGGGTTGACCACTGAAGCTTTCTTT. Encoded protein: CASSQDVSGLTTEAFF.

The V call is TRBV9, the J call TRBJ2-3; 12 bases map to TRBD2. This CDR3 has 20 amino acids. V dropped 0 bases and J dropped 2; count of bases not matched to a gene: 13. Germline CDR1 is SGDLS and CDR2 is YYNGEE. The CDR3 is CASSVEGLAGWMPNTDTQYF. The CDR3 bases are TGTGCCAGCAGCGTAGAGGGACTAGCGGGCTGGATGCCTAACACAGATACGCAGTATTTT. Full variable domain (rest looked up from reference TRBV9 and TRBJ2-3): DSGVTQTPKHLITATGQRVTLRCSPRSGDLSVYWYQQSLDQGLQFLIQYYNGEERAKGNILERFSAQQFPDLHSELNLSSLELGDSALYFCASSVEGLAGWMPNTDTQYFGPGTRLTVL.

This chain links TRBV9 with TRBJ2-1, with D possibly being TRBD2 (5 bases). The ends were cut back, 4 bases at V and 0 bases at J, with 20 bases in the middle. The germline gives CDR1 SGDLS, CDR2 YYNGEE. The CDR3 runs to 18 residues. The CDR3 region has the DNA TGTGCCAGCAGCCCCCCTGACGAAGGGCGGGCCTCCTACAATGAGCAGTTCTTC. Its translation: CASSPPDEGRASYNEQFF. Drawing the rest from reference TRBV9 and TRBJ2-1, the complete variable domain is DSGVTQTPKHLITATGQRVTLRCSPRSGDLSVYWYQQSLDQGLQFLIQYYNGEERAKGNILERFSAQQFPDLHSELNLSSLELGDSALYFCASSPPDEGRASYNEQFFGPGTRLTVL.

This clone showed up just a few times. The chain employs TRBV5-6 and TRBJ1-6; D possibly corresponds to TRBD1 (6 bases). This CDR3 is built from 15 residues. V was clipped by 7 bases and J by 4 bases, with 15 bases between them. Per germline, CDR1 SGHDT and CDR2 YYEEEE. The CDR3 here is CASEEQGFYNSPLHF. CDR3 DNA: TGTGCCAGCGAGGAACAGGGTTTTTATAATTCACCCCTCCACTTT.

This clone was seen ten or more times. The chain joins TRBV7-6 to TRBJ2-1; 8 nucleotides line up with TRBD1. After removal of 8 bases from V and 8 bases from J, the junction contained 8 bases not matched to a gene. Germline lookup yields CDR1 SGHVS and CDR2 FNYEAQ. This CDR3 region has 13 residues. The chain's CDR3 is CASSRGPNYEQFF. In DNA form, the CDR3 reads TGTGCCAGCTCCAGGGGGCCCAATTATGAGCAGTTCTTC.

This clone has only one observation. The chain combines TRBV10-3 with TRBJ1-1; TRBD1 might be the D (6 bases). From germline, CDR1 is ENHRY and CDR2 SYGVKD. Trimming took off 4 bases at V and 1 base at J, with 10 bases between the two ends. The CDR3 is made up of 14 amino acids. CDR3 sequence reads: CAISVGTSNTEAFF. For the CDR3, the DNA is TGTGCCATCAGTGTCGGGACATCGAACACTGAAGCTTTCTTT.

The gene calls are TRBV7-2 and TRBJ2-7, with D possibly TRBD1 on 5 matching bases. CDR1 is SGHTA and CDR2 is FQGNSA in the germline V gene. This CDR3 has 17 amino acids. V gave up 0 bases and J gave up 6 bases, with 21 bases separating them. The CDR3 loop reads CASSLASRVKANAEQYF. The CDR3 DNA reads as TGTGCCAGCAGCTTAGCATCCAGGGTTAAAGCGAACGCCGAGCAGTACTTC. Complete variable domain (other parts from reference TRBV7-2 and TRBJ2-7): GAGVSQSPSNKVTEKGKDVELRCDPISGHTALYWYRQSLGQGLEFLIYFQGNSAPDKSGLPSDRFSAERTGGSVSTLTIQRTQQEDSAVYLCASSLASRVKANAEQYFGPGTRLTVT.

This clone appeared once. The V and J genes are TRBV7-6 and TRBJ1-2; 9 bases align to TRBD1. The junction had 10 bases not matched to a gene; V was cut back by 5 bases and J by 3 bases. This CDR3 has 16 residues. Germline CDR1 and CDR2: SGHVS and FNYEAQ. CDR3 loop: CASSPPPWTGDYGYTF. Here the CDR3 DNA reads TGTGCCAGCAGCCCCCCCCCTTGGACAGGGGACTATGGCTACACCTTC. Filled out from reference TRBV7-6 and TRBJ1-2, the complete variable domain reads GAGVSQSPRYKVTKRGQDVALRCDPISGHVSLYWYRQALGQGPEFLTYFNYEAQQDKSGLPNDRFSAERPEGSISTLTIQRTEQRDSAMYRCASSPPPWTGDYGYTFGSGTRLTVV.

The V gene is TRBV13, the J gene TRBJ1-2; TRBD1 matches 8 bases. Germline lookup yields CDR1 PRHDT and CDR2 FYEKMQ (reference sequence). There are 16 residues in the CDR3. The trim removed 6 bases at V and 6 bases at J, leaving 15 bases unmatched. The CDR3 bases are TGTGCCAGCAGGTGGGCAGGACAGGGCAAACATCATGGCTACACCTTC. Translated, it gives CASRWAGQGKHHGYTF. The complete variable domain, with remaining parts taken from reference TRBV13 and TRBJ1-2, reads AAGVIQSPRHLIKEKRETATLKCYPIPRHDTVYWYQQGPGQDPQFLISFYEKMQSDKGSIPDRFSAQQFSDYHSELNMSSLELGDSALYFCASRWAGQGKHHGYTFGSGTRLTVV.

V is TRBV7-9 and J is TRBJ1-1, with TRBD1 matching 12 bases. V lost 2 bases to trimming and J lost 9 bases; unmatched junction nucleotides: 7. CDR3 size: 15 residues. Germline values: CDR1 SEHNR, CDR2 FQNEAQ (reference sequence). The CDR3 sequence is CASSLTGTGGEKAFF. For the CDR3, the DNA is TGTGCCAGCAGCTTAACCGGGACAGGGGGCGAGAAAGCTTTCTTT. Supplemented by reference TRBV7-9 and TRBJ1-1, the full variable domain reads DTGVSQNPRHKITKRGQNVTFRCDPISEHNRLYWYRQTLGQGPEFLTYFQNEAQLEKSRLLSDRFSAERPKGSFSTLEIQRTEQGDSAMYLCASSLTGTGGEKAFFGQGTRLTVV.

The genes are TRBV19 and TRBJ2-7; TRBD2 matches 12 bases. This CDR3 spans 15 amino acids. Germline V gene data show CDR1 as LNHDA and CDR2 as SQIVND (reference sequence). J lost 8 bases, V lost 1 base, and 6 bases had no gene match. The CDR3 protein is CASSIAGGLAGQQYF. Here the CDR3 DNA reads TGTGCCAGTAGTATAGCCGGGGGACTAGCGGGCCAGCAGTACTTC.

This chain uses TRBV5-1 with TRBJ2-3; TRBD2 aligns across 8 bases. Per the germline V gene, CDR1 is SGHRS and CDR2 is YFSETQ. The CDR3 is 16 amino acids. V lost 0 bases and J lost 4; bases outside the gene matches: 7. CDR3 region: CASSLERGGPPDTQYF. The CDR3 nucleotides are TGCGCCAGCAGCTTGGAACGGGGGGGCCCGCCAGATACGCAGTATTTT.

The chain uses TRBV11-1 and TRBJ2-3; perhaps TRBD2 as D (6 bases). The CDR3 loop spans 14 amino acids. V lost 1 base and J 3 bases, leaving 8 bases between the germline ends. Germline-derived CDR1 and CDR2 are SGHAT and FQDESV (reference sequence). The chain's CDR3 is CASSLVRETDTQYF. DNA of the CDR3: TGTGCCAGCAGCTTAGTTCGGGAGACAGATACGCAGTATTTT.